The entry below describes one TCR beta chain. Its antigen is not identified. The CDR3 is made up of 14 amino acids. Germline trimming cut 11 bases from V and 4 bases from J; bases unmatched to any gene: 13. Germline V gene data show CDR1 as SGHVS and CDR2 as FQNEAQ. The sample is drawn from a study of CD8 T cells in ankylosing spondylitis. Overall study findings and caveats: Both synovial fluid and blood in reactive arthritis had previously been reported to carry some motif variants.

TCRdb processed the 5' RACE reads anew with MiXCR; each CDR3 protein has one entry. Found here are approximately 180,000 distinct CDR3 sequences, 15% to 20% of them singletons; the top ten hold roughly 4.5%. The sequencing input was blood, either unsorted or a sorted T cell fraction (not recorded which). The TCR originated in a male donor under 30 with ankylosing spondylitis or in good health (not recorded which). V gene TRBV7-8 combines with J gene TRBJ2-5; TRBD2 matches at 7 bases. The CDR3 loop reads CACGAAGRGETQYF. In nucleotides, the CDR3 is TGTGCCTGTGGAGCGGCGGGGAGGGGAGAGACCCAGTACTTC.